These 25 T cell receptor beta chains were all obtained from the same sample, sequenced in a study of shared clonotypes between healthy human individuals. Naive CD8 cells lacked CD45RO, underwent positive selection for CCR7 and left out terminally differentiated effector memory CD45RA+ cells. Measured with immunoSEQ multiplex PCR; TCRdb has only the in-frame clones, and not every one. The sample shows roughly 600,000 clones, more than 95% of them seen only once. The sequencing sample was made of naive CD8+ T cells sorted from blood. The receptors shown here come from a man aged 25-40 years in good health.

The chain has TRBV28 and TRBJ2-7; D is uncertain. Trimming took 8 bases from V and 4 from J, leaving 3 bases between them. This CDR3 is 9 amino acids long. Germline assignment: CDR1 MDHEN and CDR2 SYDVKM. The CDR3 region has the DNA TGTGCCAGCGGATACGAGCAGTACTTC. Translated, it gives CASGYEQYF.

The chain joins TRBV4-1 to TRBJ2-5; D ambiguous. The CDR3 length is 15 residues. CDR1 and CDR2 from the germline V gene are MGHRA and YSYEKL. The V and J ends lost 2 bases and 3 bases respectively, with 13 bases between them. The CDR3 region is CASSQYLDWKETQYF. The CDR3 DNA reads as TGCGCCAGCAGCCAATACCTTGACTGGAAAGAGACCCAGTACTTC.

The V and J genes are TRBV27 and TRBJ2-7; D may be TRBD1 or TRBD2 (5 bases each). There are 15 residues in the CDR3. Trimming removed 2 bases at V and 2 bases at J, with 13 bases between. Germline V gene data show CDR1 as MNHEY and CDR2 as SMNVEV (reference sequence). CDR3 sequence: CASSLGGTPTYEQYF. The CDR3 region has the DNA TGTGCCAGCAGTTTAGGGGGTACCCCGACCTACGAGCAGTACTTC.

The CDR3 DNA reads TGTGCCAGCTCACCCCTCGGGCAGCCGTCCTACAATGAGCAGTTCTTC. It is translated as CASSPLGQPSYNEQFF. The chain combines TRBV18 with TRBJ2-1, with D unresolved. The germline gives CDR1 KGHSH, CDR2 LQKENI. The CDR3 sequence is 16 residues long. V was shortened by 3 bases and J by 1 base, with 13 bases between the two germline ends.

The chain recombines TRBV29-1 with TRBJ2-7; 8 nucleotides line up with TRBD1. This CDR3 spans 13 amino acids. CDR1 and CDR2 (germline): SQVTM, ANQGSEA. J lost 5 bases, V lost 1 base, and 4 bases had no gene match. CDR3 in amino acids: CSVEVDRGNEQYF. The CDR3 nucleotides read TGCAGCGTTGAAGTTGACAGGGGAAACGAGCAGTACTTC.

The gene calls are TRBV11-3 and TRBJ1-4; 9 bases are shared with TRBD1. The CDR3 covers 13 residues. After removal of 5 bases from V and 8 bases from J, the junction contained 3 bases not matched to a gene. The germline CDR1 and CDR2 sequences are SGHNT and YENEEA. The CDR3 DNA follows: TGTGCCAGCAGCCTGACAGGGGGGGAAAAACTGTTTTTT. Protein: CASSLTGGEKLFF. Full variable domain (rest looked up from reference TRBV11-3 and TRBJ1-4): EAGVVQSPRYKIIEKKQPVAFWCNPISGHNTLYWYLQNLGQGPELLIRYENEEAVDDSQLPKDRFSAERLKGVDSTLKIQPAELGDSAVYLCASSLTGGEKLFFGSGTQLSVL.

The chain uses TRBV7-6 and TRBJ2-7; possible D gene TRBD2, 5 bases. The V gene's germline CDR1 is SGHVS and CDR2 FNYEAQ. The CDR3 loop spans 15 amino acids. The V end was cut by 5 bases, the J end by 0 bases, with 14 bases between. CDR3 bases: TGTGCCAGCAGCCTAGAGGGCACGAACTCCTACGAGCAGTACTTC. It yields the protein CASSLEGTNSYEQYF.

The rearrangement uses TRBV10-2 and TRBJ1-1; the D is unclear. The germline CDR1 and CDR2 sequences are WSHSY and SAAADI. This CDR3 has 12 amino acids. V was pared by 3 bases and J by 1 base, with 3 bases between. The CDR3 DNA reads TGCGCCAGCAGTGACCCGAACACTGAAGCTTTCTTT. This gives the protein CASSDPNTEAFF.

This chain links TRBV13 with TRBJ2-7; D gene uncertain. Looked up from germline, CDR1 is PRHDT and CDR2 is FYEKMQ (reference sequence). V gave up 1 base and J gave up 1 base, with 5 bases separating them. This CDR3 spans 13 amino acids. This chain's CDR3 is CASSLERSYEQYF. In nucleotides, the CDR3 is TGTGCCAGCAGCTTAGAGAGATCCTACGAGCAGTACTTC.

This chain uses TRBV27 with TRBJ2-1; D is unresolved. The CDR3 extends over 12 amino acids. Germline V gene lookup returns CDR1 MNHEY and CDR2 SMNVEV (reference sequence). V was trimmed by 6 bases and J by 7 bases, leaving 10 bases between them. The CDR3 reads CASSRPENEQFF. The CDR3 bases are TGTGCCAGCAGCCGACCTGAGAATGAGCAGTTCTTC.

The chain couples TRBV7-9 to TRBJ2-5; D tentatively reads TRBD1 or TRBD2 (5 bases each). Germline CDR1 reads SEHNR; CDR2 reads FQNEAQ (reference sequence). The V end was cut by 5 bases, the J end by 5 bases, with 18 bases between. This CDR3 comprises 15 residues. The CDR3 coding sequence is TGTGCCAGCAGCGGGGTCGAGGGGCTGAGGGAGACCCAGTACTTC. Translated: CASSGVEGLRETQYF.

The chain couples TRBV19 to TRBJ2-7, with no clear D. Germline values: CDR1 LNHDA, CDR2 SQIVND (reference sequence). The CDR3 contains 12 residues. With 4 bases removed from V and 5 bases from J, the gap between germline ends came to 9 bases. CDR3 sequence (DNA): TGTGCCAGTAGTACCGCTTTCGACGAGCAGTACTTC. The encoded protein is CASSTAFDEQYF.

The chain links TRBV7-9 to TRBJ2-6, with unresolved D. This CDR3 is built from 16 residues. Trimming took 5 bases from V and 2 from J, leaving 13 bases between them. Per the germline V gene, CDR1 is SEHNR and CDR2 is FQNEAQ (reference sequence). The CDR3 DNA reads as TGTGCCAGCAGCCCGTACCTGGGTACTGGGGCCAACGTCCTGACTTTC. Encoded protein: CASSPYLGTGANVLTF.

The chain couples TRBV16 to TRBJ2-2; 10 bases line up with TRBD1. The CDR3 totals 17 residues. V lost 4 bases and J lost 2; bases outside the gene matches: 7. Germline-derived CDR1 and CDR2 are KGHSY and FQNENV. The CDR3 nucleotides are TGTGCCAGCAGCCGCCAAGGGACAGGGGCCAACACCGGGGAGCTGTTTTTT. This translates into CASSRQGTGANTGELFF.

This chain links TRBV11-1 with TRBJ2-7; D could derive from TRBD1 or TRBD2 (5 bases each). Germline assignment: CDR1 SGHAT and CDR2 FQDESV (reference sequence). The CDR3 covers 15 residues. V lost 0 bases to trimming and J lost 2 bases, with 11 bases between them. This CDR3 is CASSLATGRPYEQYF. The CDR3 nucleotides are TGTGCCAGCAGCTTAGCGACGGGACGACCCTACGAGCAGTACTTC. Complete variable domain (other parts from reference TRBV11-1 and TRBJ2-7): EAEVAQSPRYKITEKSQAVAFWCDPISGHATLYWYRQILGQGPELLVQFQDESVVDDSQLPKDRFSAERLKGVDSTLKIQPAELGDSAMYLCASSLATGRPYEQYFGPGTRLTVT.

The DNA of the CDR3 is TGTGCCACCATACCCCCGGGACAGGAACACACCGGGGAGCTGTTTTTT. Translation: CATIPPGQEHTGELFF. V usage is TRBV25-1 and J usage is TRBJ2-2; 8 bases align to TRBD1. Germline CDR1 is MGHDK and CDR2 is SYGVNS. The CDR3 contains 16 residues. V dropped 10 bases and J dropped 3; count of bases not matched to a gene: 13.

In its sample, this clone was seen once. V is TRBV9 and J is TRBJ2-6, with 11 bases lining up with TRBD2. V gave up 3 bases and J gave up 0 bases; unmatched junction bases: 11. The CDR3 is made up of 20 amino acids. Germline V gene lookup returns CDR1 SGDLS and CDR2 YYNGEE. The chain's CDR3 is CASSGRVTSGESSGANVLTF. DNA for the CDR3: TGTGCCAGCAGCGGACGGGTGACTAGCGGGGAGAGCTCTGGGGCCAACGTCCTGACTTTC. The whole variable domain, remainder taken from reference TRBV9 and TRBJ2-6, is DSGVTQTPKHLITATGQRVTLRCSPRSGDLSVYWYQQSLDQGLQFLIQYYNGEERAKGNILERFSAQQFPDLHSELNLSSLELGDSALYFCASSGRVTSGESSGANVLTFGAGSRLTVL.

This chain joins TRBV2 and TRBJ2-5; D remains ambiguous. The CDR3 is 14 residues long. The germline CDR1 and CDR2 sequences are SNHLY and FYNNEI. The ends were cut back, 3 bases at V and 2 bases at J, with 10 bases in the middle. Here the CDR3 reads CASSDSRNQETQYF. In DNA form, the CDR3 reads TGTGCCAGCAGTGACTCCAGGAATCAAGAGACCCAGTACTTC.

The chain employs TRBV7-9 and TRBJ1-2, with 9 bases aligning to TRBD1. The CDR3 covers 17 residues. V lost 4 bases and J lost 9; bases outside the gene matches: 18. CDR1 SEHNR and CDR2 FQNEAQ come from the germline V gene (reference sequence). CDR3 sequence (DNA): TGTGCCAGCAGCTCCTTTACCCCGGGGGGACAGGGTAATCGCTACACCTTC. The encoded protein is CASSSFTPGGQGNRYTF.

The rearrangement uses TRBV10-3 and TRBJ2-2; D is uncertain. V gave up 0 bases and J gave up 4 bases, with 6 bases separating them. Germline CDR1 ENHRY, CDR2 SYGVKD. The CDR3 runs 14 residues. CDR3 in amino acids: CAISESRITGELFF. The CDR3 nucleotides are TGTGCCATCAGTGAGTCGCGTATCACCGGGGAGCTGTTTTTT.

V gene TRBV5-6 combines with J gene TRBJ2-7; the D gene could be TRBD1 or TRBD2 (6 bases each). Germline CDR1 is SGHDT and CDR2 is YYEEEE. Trimming stripped 4 bases from V and 7 bases from J, with 15 bases between. The CDR3 has 13 amino acids. CDR3 DNA: TGTGCCAGCAGCGGCGGGACATTTTGGGAGCAGTACTTC. This encodes CASSGGTFWEQYF.

The V and J genes are TRBV19 and TRBJ2-1; 10 positions match TRBD2. Per the germline V gene, CDR1 is LNHDA and CDR2 is SQIVND (reference sequence). The length of the CDR3 is 14 residues. J lost 8 bases, V lost 7 bases, and 8 bases had no gene match. CDR3 sequence reads: CASTSSGSIYEQFF. The CDR3 DNA reads as TGTGCCAGTACGTCTAGCGGGAGTATTTATGAGCAGTTCTTC.

This clone was recorded once. The chain is built from TRBV11-3 and TRBJ2-1; D gene uncertain. CDR1 and CDR2 from the germline V gene are SGHNT and YENEEA. This CDR3 comprises 13 residues. The V end was cut by 1 base, the J end by 9 bases, with 10 bases between. The CDR3 reads CASSLGMVGEQFF. The DNA of the CDR3 is TGTGCCAGCAGCTTAGGAATGGTAGGTGAGCAGTTCTTC.

As regards this clone: Within the sample, other DNA sequences also encode this same CDR3. The CDR3 coding sequence is TGTGCCAGCTCACCTTCCAACACCGGGGAGCTGTTTTTT. As protein: CASSPSNTGELFF. This rearrangement joins TRBV18 to TRBJ2-2; D not certain. The CDR3 is 13 amino acids. From germline, CDR1 is KGHSH and CDR2 LQKENI. Trimming removed 3 bases from V and 2 bases from J, with 4 bases in between.

The rearrangement uses TRBV2 and TRBJ2-2; TRBD1 might be the D (6 bases). V lost 8 bases, J lost 3 bases, and 13 bases lay in between. The germline V gene encodes CDR1 SNHLY and CDR2 FYNNEI. This CDR3 spans 14 amino acids. CDR3 sequence reads: CASCAGVDTGELFF. The CDR3 coding sequence is TGTGCCAGCTGTGCAGGGGTGGACACCGGGGAGCTGTTTTTT.